This section outlines one T cell receptor beta chain sequence together with its context. The antigen remains undetermined. The junction differs from germline at one of its ends, possibly a read error. The data derive from a study of CD8+CD57+ T cells in acquired aplastic anemia. At the level of the study: Mean yield of DNA from sorted CD4+ and CD8+ cells was roughly 3.1 ug. Some 10 million reads were obtained on average for healthy donor CD4+ cells. Study outcomes and limitations: About 30 was the count of CD8+ CDR3 sequences that patients shared with controls. Between the patient and control groups, CD8+ Simpson's diversity did not differ significantly.

Profiling that covered TCR beta VDJ and CDR3 relied on genomic DNA as its template. MiXCR, applied by TCRdb to the reads, yields one record per CDR3 protein. The sample includes 400,000 to 450,000 distinct CDR3 sequences, 55% to 70% of them seen just once. The specimen sequenced was sorted CD4+, CD8+, or CD8+CD57+ T cells (not recorded which) from PBMCs. The clonotype was recovered from a human donor in good health, serving as a control.

CDR3 in amino acids: CASSELTAFEELF. The CDR3 nucleotides are TGTGCCAGCAGCGAACTGACGGCGTTTGAAGAACTCTTT. The genes are TRBV7-2 and TRBJ1-1; D ambiguous. The length of the CDR3 is 13 residues. Germline-derived CDR1 and CDR2 are SGHTA and FQGNSA.